The clone carrying this T cell receptor (beta chain) was detected many times. It was RNA transcripts that yielded the amplified TCR beta CDR3 regions. TCR CDR3 regions were first amplified by RT-PCR with HTBI primers. In TCRdb, the multiplex PCR reads were re-called with MiXCR into one record per CDR3 protein. The sample holds 300,000 to 450,000 distinct CDR3 sequences, roughly 14% seen once. Pregnant or lactating patients were excluded, as were those with uncontrolled infection or other autoimmune disease. These data are taken from a study of T cells in Graves' hyperthyroidism and ophthalmopathy. The TCR originated in a woman aged 25 to 45 with Graves' ophthalmopathy. The sequencing input was blood.

The CDR3 coding sequence is TGCAGTGCTAGAAGGCACTCCCACTACACCTTC. It specifies CSARRHSHYTF. The V gene is TRBV20-1, the J gene TRBJ1-2; D is unclear. Trimming removed 2 bases from V and 10 bases from J, with 11 bases in between. The V gene's germline CDR1 is DFQATT and CDR2 SNEGSKA (reference sequence). This CDR3 contains 11 residues.